What follows describes a single T cell receptor beta chain. Data came from immunoSEQ multiplex PCR; TCRdb stores just in-frame clones and leaves some out. The sample has about 50,000 clones, approximately 84% seen once. V shed 5 bases and J shed 4 bases, with 9 bases lying between them. The CDR3 extends over 13 amino acids. This sample stems from a study of blood T cell repertoires in COVID-19. The receptor was isolated from a woman of 80 years or more with COVID-19, enrolled during active disease. The material sequenced was peripheral blood. The chain links TRBV12-3 or TRBV12-4 to TRBJ1-3; D perhaps matches TRBD1 (5 bases). The DNA of the CDR3 is TGTGCCAGCAGTCGGCAGGGAGGAAACACCATATATTTT. Its translation: CASSRQGGNTIYF.